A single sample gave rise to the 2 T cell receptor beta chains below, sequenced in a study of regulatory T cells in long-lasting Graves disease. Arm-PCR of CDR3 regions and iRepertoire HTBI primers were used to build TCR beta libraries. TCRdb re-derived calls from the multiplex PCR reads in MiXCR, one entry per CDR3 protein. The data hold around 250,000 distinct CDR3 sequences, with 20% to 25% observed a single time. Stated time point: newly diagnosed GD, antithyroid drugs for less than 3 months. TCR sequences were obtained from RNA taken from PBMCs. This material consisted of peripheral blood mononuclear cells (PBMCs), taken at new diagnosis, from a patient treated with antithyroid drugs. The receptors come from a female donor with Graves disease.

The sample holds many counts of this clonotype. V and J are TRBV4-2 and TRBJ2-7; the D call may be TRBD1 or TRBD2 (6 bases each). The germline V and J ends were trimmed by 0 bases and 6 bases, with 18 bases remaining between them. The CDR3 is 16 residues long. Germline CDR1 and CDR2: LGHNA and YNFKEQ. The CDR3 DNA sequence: TGTGCCAGCAGCCAAGATCTAGGAGGGGGGCCTAGCGAGCAGTACTTC. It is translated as CASSQDLGGGPSEQYF.

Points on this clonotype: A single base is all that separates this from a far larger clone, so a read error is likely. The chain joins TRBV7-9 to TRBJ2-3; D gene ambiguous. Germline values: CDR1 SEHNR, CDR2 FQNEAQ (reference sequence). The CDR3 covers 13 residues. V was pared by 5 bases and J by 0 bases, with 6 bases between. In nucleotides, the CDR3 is TGTGCCAGCAGCCATCCAAGCACAGATACGCAGTATTTT. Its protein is CASSHPSTDTQYF. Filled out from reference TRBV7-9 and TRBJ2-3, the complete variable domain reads DTGVSQNPRHKITKRGQNVTFRCDPISEHNRLYWYRQTLGQGPEFLTYFQNEAQLEKSRLLSDRFSAERPKGSFSTLEIQRTEQGDSAMYLCASSHPSTDTQYFGPGTRLTVL.